A selection of T cell receptor beta chains follows, all from one sample in a study of cytomegalovirus exposure and HLA in healthy donors. Assay: immunoSEQ multiplex PCR; the TCRdb copy retains only in-frame clones and omits some. The sample records tens of thousands of clones, 90% to 95% being singletons. The sequencing input was PBMCs. The source is a young woman in good health and CMV-seronegative. Each CDR3 is given with its conserved first and last residue. The D gene is left open where the match is weak. Clone size is given for some rows only: seen once, a few or many times, or a class if the clone is expanded.

V gene: TRBV30
J gene: TRBJ2-4
D gene: .
clone size: .
CDR3 protein: CAWSSGEGRLVLAKNIQYF
CDR3 DNA: TGTGCCTGGAGTTCAGGGGAGGGCCGACTAGTACTAGCCAAAAACATTCAGTACTTC

V gene: TRBV6-5
J gene: TRBJ1-3
D gene: .
clone size: .
CDR3 protein: CASSYSSGGGNTIYF
CDR3 DNA: TGTGCCAGCAGTTACTCGTCGGGAGGCGGAAACACCATATATTTT

V gene: TRBV13
J gene: TRBJ2-1
D gene: TRBD2
clone size: .
CDR3 protein: CASRSTSGRNEQFF
CDR3 DNA: TGTGCCAGCAGATCGACTAGCGGCAGAAATGAGCAGTTCTTC

V gene: TRBV19
J gene: TRBJ1-5
D gene: .
clone size: few
CDR3 protein: CASSSQNQPQHF
CDR3 DNA: TGTGCCAGTAGTTCTCAGAATCAGCCCCAGCATTTT

V gene: TRBV7-9
J gene: TRBJ2-5
D gene: .
clone size: .
CDR3 protein: CASRPGDQETQYF
CDR3 DNA: TGTGCCAGCAGGCCGGGAGACCAAGAGACCCAGTACTTC

V gene: TRBV28
J gene: TRBJ2-2
D gene: .
clone size: .
CDR3 protein: CASSFISGTGELFF
CDR3 DNA: TGTGCCAGCAGTTTCATCAGCGGGACCGGGGAGCTGTTTTTT

V gene: TRBV15
J gene: TRBJ2-1
D gene: TRBD2
clone size: .
CDR3 protein: CATSRDGGGSMSSYNEQFF
CDR3 DNA: TGTGCCACCAGCAGAGATGGCGGGGGGTCTATGAGCTCCTACAATGAGCAGTTCTTC

V gene: TRBV10-3
J gene: TRBJ2-1
D gene: .
clone size: .
CDR3 protein: CAIRPLQGEGYNEQFF
CDR3 DNA: TGTGCCATCAGGCCCCTACAGGGGGAGGGCTACAATGAGCAGTTCTTC

V gene: TRBV28
J gene: TRBJ2-1
D gene: TRBD1
clone size: .
CDR3 protein: CASRDHPGQGNNEQFF
CDR3 DNA: TGTGCCAGCAGGGATCACCCGGGACAGGGGAACAATGAGCAGTTCTTC

V gene: TRBV6-1
J gene: TRBJ1-5
D gene: .
clone size: .
CDR3 protein: CASSGVNEGQPQHF
CDR3 DNA: TGTGCCAGCAGTGGAGTCAATGAGGGTCAGCCCCAGCATTTT

V gene: TRBV7-6
J gene: TRBJ2-2
D gene: TRBD2
clone size: .
CDR3 protein: CASSLSLAGGRNTGELFF
CDR3 DNA: TGTGCCAGCAGCCTGAGCCTAGCGGGAGGGCGGAACACCGGGGAGCTGTTTTTT

V gene: TRBV7-9
J gene: TRBJ1-5
D gene: .
clone size: .
CDR3 protein: CASSGTGGNQPQHF
CDR3 DNA: TGTGCCAGCAGCGGCACAGGTGGTAATCAGCCCCAGCATTTT

V gene: TRBV18
J gene: TRBJ2-1
D gene: TRBD2
clone size: .
CDR3 protein: CASSPGLAGNEQFF
CDR3 DNA: TGTGCCAGCTCACCGGGACTAGCGGGCAATGAGCAGTTCTTC

V gene: TRBV28
J gene: TRBJ2-7
D gene: .
clone size: .
CDR3 protein: CASSLVSAYEQYF
CDR3 DNA: TGTGCCAGCAGTTTAGTGAGCGCCTACGAGCAGTACTTC

V gene: TRBV10-3
J gene: TRBJ1-1
D gene: TRBD1
clone size: .
CDR3 protein: CAISLRTGTNTEAFF
CDR3 DNA: TGTGCCATCAGCCTCCGGACAGGGACAAACACTGAAGCTTTCTTT

V gene: TRBV2
J gene: TRBJ2-1
D gene: TRBD1
clone size: .
CDR3 protein: CASSINRGAIFNEQFF
CDR3 DNA: TGTGCCAGCAGCATTAACAGGGGGGCCATATTCAATGAGCAGTTCTTC

V gene: TRBV2
J gene: TRBJ1-2
D gene: TRBD1
clone size: .
CDR3 protein: CASSLDRQGVVENGYTF
CDR3 DNA: TGTGCCAGCAGTTTGGACCGACAGGGGGTAGTCGAAAATGGCTACACCTTC

V gene: TRBV6-5
J gene: TRBJ2-7
D gene: TRBD2
clone size: .
CDR3 protein: CASRLHSGGTWEQYF
CDR3 DNA: TGTGCCAGCCGACTTCATAGCGGGGGGACGTGGGAGCAGTACTTC

V gene: TRBV6-5
J gene: TRBJ2-7
D gene: .
clone size: .
CDR3 protein: CASSFSGSHYEQYF
CDR3 DNA: TGTGCCAGCAGTTTCTCCGGGAGTCACTACGAGCAGTACTTC

V gene: TRBV10-3
J gene: TRBJ2-5
D gene: TRBD1
clone size: .
CDR3 protein: CAINFTGTGVRWETQYF
CDR3 DNA: TGTGCCATCAATTTCACCGGGACAGGGGTACGGTGGGAGACCCAGTACTTC

V gene: TRBV5-6
J gene: TRBJ1-2
D gene: .
clone size: .
CDR3 protein: CASSFFLLTPRRDYGYTF
CDR3 DNA: TGTGCCAGCAGCTTTTTTTTGCTAACCCCCCGCCGAGACTATGGCTACACCTTC

V gene: TRBV2
J gene: TRBJ1-1
D gene: .
clone size: .
CDR3 protein: CASSVTGNTEAFF
CDR3 DNA: TGTGCCAGCAGTGTAACGGGGAACACTGAAGCTTTCTTT

V gene: TRBV5-4
J gene: TRBJ1-6
D gene: .
clone size: .
CDR3 protein: CASSPTVGQVNSPLHF
CDR3 DNA: TGTGCCAGCAGCCCCACCGTCGGACAAGTTAATTCACCCCTCCACTTT

V gene: TRBV28
J gene: TRBJ1-5
D gene: TRBD1
clone size: .
CDR3 protein: CASSYGTGVLAAQHF
CDR3 DNA: TGTGCCAGCAGTTACGGGACAGGGGTCCTCGCGGCCCAGCATTTT

V gene: TRBV19
J gene: TRBJ1-2
D gene: .
clone size: .
CDR3 protein: CASSIAGNYGYTF
CDR3 DNA: TGTGCCAGTAGTATAGCAGGGAACTATGGCTACACCTTC

V gene: TRBV19
J gene: TRBJ2-7
D gene: TRBD1
clone size: .
CDR3 protein: CATSWQGATYEQYF
CDR3 DNA: TGTGCCACCTCGTGGCAGGGGGCGACCTACGAGCAGTACTTC

V gene: TRBV30
J gene: TRBJ1-4
D gene: .
clone size: .
CDR3 protein: CAWSRGGGAGEKLFF
CDR3 DNA: TGTGCCTGGAGTCGTGGGGGGGGCGCAGGGGAAAAACTGTTTTTT

V gene: TRBV21-1
J gene: TRBJ2-7
D gene: .
clone size: .
CDR3 protein: CASSKAGTNWGEQYF
CDR3 DNA: TGTGCCAGCAGCAAAGCCGGGACTAACTGGGGCGAGCAGTACTTC

V gene: TRBV4-1
J gene: TRBJ2-7
D gene: .
clone size: .
CDR3 protein: CASSQDGRGYEQYF
CDR3 DNA: TGCGCCAGCAGCCAAGACGGCAGGGGCTACGAGCAGTACTTC